The T cell receptor (beta chain) described here comes from a study of blood T cell repertoires in COVID-19. Overall study context: T cells, B-cell-depleted T cells, or PBMCs supplied cDNA or gDNA.

The trim removed 0 bases at V and 10 bases at J, leaving 8 bases unmatched. This CDR3 has 15 residues. CDR1 and CDR2 from the germline V gene are SGHRS and YFSETQ. Per the study methods: Reference gene primers were amplified, and this amplification served to estimate nucleated cell counts. This table comes from immunoSEQ multiplex PCR, and its TCRdb copy is limited to in-frame clones, with some not included. That table gives V, J and clone size, and the DNA gave D and trimming. The table lists about 27,000 clones, about 91% of them singletons. The rearrangement joins TRBV5-1 to TRBJ1-4; 8 bases line up with TRBD1. This receptor was obtained from a human donor with active COVID-19. The donor label of this sample is uncertain. The sequencing sample was made of peripheral blood. The CDR3 is CASSLEVRGLGKLFF. For the CDR3, the DNA is TGCGCCAGCAGCTTGGAGGTCAGGGGGCTAGGAAAACTGTTTTTT.